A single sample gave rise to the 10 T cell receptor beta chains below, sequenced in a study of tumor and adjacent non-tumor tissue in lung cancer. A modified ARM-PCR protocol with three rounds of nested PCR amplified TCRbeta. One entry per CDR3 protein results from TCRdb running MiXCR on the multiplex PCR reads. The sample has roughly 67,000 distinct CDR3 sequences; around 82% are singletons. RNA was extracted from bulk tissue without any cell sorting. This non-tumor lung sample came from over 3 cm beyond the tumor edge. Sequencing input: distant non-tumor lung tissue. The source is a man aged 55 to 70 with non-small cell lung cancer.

The CDR3 nucleotides are TGTGCCAGCAGCTTAGAGCTGCAGGCCGAGCAGTACTTC. Its protein product is CASSLELQAEQYF. This chain connects TRBV7-7 to TRBJ2-7; D call uncertain. The CDR3 totals 13 residues. The V gene lost 1 base and the J gene lost 6 bases, with 10 bases spanning the gap. In germline, CDR1 is SSHAT, CDR2 FNYEAQ (reference sequence).

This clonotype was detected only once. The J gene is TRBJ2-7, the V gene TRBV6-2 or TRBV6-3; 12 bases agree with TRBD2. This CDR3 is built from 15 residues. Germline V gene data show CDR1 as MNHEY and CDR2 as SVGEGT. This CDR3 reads CVRRSTSGSVYEQYF. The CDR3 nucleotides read TGTGTCAGAAGGTCGACTAGCGGGAGTGTCTACGAGCAGTACTTC.

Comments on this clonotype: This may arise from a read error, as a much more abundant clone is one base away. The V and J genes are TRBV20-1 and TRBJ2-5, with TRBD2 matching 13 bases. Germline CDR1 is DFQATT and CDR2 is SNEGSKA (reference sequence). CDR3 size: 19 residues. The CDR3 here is CSAAVAGTSGIGEQEAQYF. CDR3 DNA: TGCAGTGCAGCAGTAGCCGGGACTAGCGGGATAGGGGAACAAGAGGCCCAGTACTTC.

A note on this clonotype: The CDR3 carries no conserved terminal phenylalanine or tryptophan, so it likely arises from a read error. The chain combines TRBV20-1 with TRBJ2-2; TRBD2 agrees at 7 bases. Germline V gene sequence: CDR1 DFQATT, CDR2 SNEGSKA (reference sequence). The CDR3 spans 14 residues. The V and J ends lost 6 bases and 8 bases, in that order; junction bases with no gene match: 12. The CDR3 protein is CSADVQRGTGELFL. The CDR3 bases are TGCAGTGCAGATGTCCAGCGGGGCACGGGGGAGCTGTTTCTT.

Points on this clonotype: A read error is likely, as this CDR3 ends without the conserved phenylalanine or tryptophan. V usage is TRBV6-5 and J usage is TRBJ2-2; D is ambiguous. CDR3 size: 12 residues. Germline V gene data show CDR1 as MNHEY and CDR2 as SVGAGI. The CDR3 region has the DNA TGTGCCAGTGGCGGAAACACTGGGGAGCTGTTTTCT. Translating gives CASGGNTGELFS.

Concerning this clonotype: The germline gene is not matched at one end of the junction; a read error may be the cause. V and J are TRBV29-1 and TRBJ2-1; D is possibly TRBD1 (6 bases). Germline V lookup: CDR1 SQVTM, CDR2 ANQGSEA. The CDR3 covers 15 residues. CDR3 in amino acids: CSADPTGDIYNEQFF. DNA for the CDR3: TGTAGCGCGGACCCGACAGGTGATATCTACAATGAGCAGTTCTTC.

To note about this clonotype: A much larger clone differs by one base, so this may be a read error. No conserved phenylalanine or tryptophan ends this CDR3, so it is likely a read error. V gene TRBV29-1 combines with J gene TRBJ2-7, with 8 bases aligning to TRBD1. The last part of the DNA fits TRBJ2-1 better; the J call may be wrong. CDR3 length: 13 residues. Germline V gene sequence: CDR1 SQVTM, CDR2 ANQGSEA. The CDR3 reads CSVEGTGTYEQFL. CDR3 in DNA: TGCAGCGTTGAGGGGACAGGAACCTACGAGCAGTTCCTC.

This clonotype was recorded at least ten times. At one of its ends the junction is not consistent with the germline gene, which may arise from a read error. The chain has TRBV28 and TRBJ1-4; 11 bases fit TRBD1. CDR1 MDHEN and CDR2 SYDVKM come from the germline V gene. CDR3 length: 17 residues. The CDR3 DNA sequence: TGTGCCAGCAGTCCAGGGACAGGGGGACCGAATAATGAAAAACTGTCTTTT. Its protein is CASSPGTGGPNNEKLSF.

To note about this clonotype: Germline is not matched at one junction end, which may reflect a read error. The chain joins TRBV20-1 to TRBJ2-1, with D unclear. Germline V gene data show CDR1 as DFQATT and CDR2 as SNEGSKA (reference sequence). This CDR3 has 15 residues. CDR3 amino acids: CSDRRTSLSAYKQFF. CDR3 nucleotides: TGCAGTGATAGAAGGACCTCACTATCAGCCTATAAGCAGTTCTTC.

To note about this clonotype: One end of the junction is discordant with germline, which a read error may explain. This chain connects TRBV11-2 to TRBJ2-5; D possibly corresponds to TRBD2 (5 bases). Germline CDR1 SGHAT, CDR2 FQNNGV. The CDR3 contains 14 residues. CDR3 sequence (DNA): TGTGTCAGCGGCACATCCGACGGGCAAGGGACCCAGTACTTC. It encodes CVSGTSDGQGTQYF.